The rows below give T cell receptor beta chains drawn from one sample of a study of T cell responses to AZD1222 COVID-19 vaccine. TCRdb keeps only in-frame clones here, not all; method: immunoSEQ multiplex PCR. The sample includes some 180,000 clones, approximately 92% of them seen just once. Sequenced material: peripheral blood, taken 28 days after the second dose of the MenACWY control vaccine. These receptors all stem from an adult who received the MenACWY meningococcal vaccine as a control. The CDR3 runs from the conserved cysteine through the conserved F or W. D genes are given only for firm matches. The size field is filled for only some rows; it gives once, few, many or a size class.

CDR3 DNA | CDR3 protein | V gene | clone size | J gene | D gene
TGCGCCAGCAGCTTGGCCGGGGGCAATCTCATTAAACTGTTTTTT | CASSLAGGNLIKLFF | TRBV5-1 | once | TRBJ1-4 | -
TGTGCCAGCAGCCAAGCCCTAGTGGCAAGCTACGAGCAGTACTTC | CASSQALVASYEQYF | TRBV3-1/TRBV3-2 | - | TRBJ2-7 | -
TGTGCCAGCAGCTCGGGACAGGGAAGAACCTACGAGCAGTACTTC | CASSSGQGRTYEQYF | TRBV14 | - | TRBJ2-7 | TRBD1
TGTGCCAGCAGCTTAGATCCGACAGATACGCAGTATTTT | CASSLDPTDTQYF | TRBV11-3 | - | TRBJ2-3 | -
TGTGCCAGCATCTGGAGGAGTCCGGATGGCGAAGGCTACACCTTC | CASIWRSPDGEGYTF | TRBV7-2 | - | TRBJ1-2 | -
TGTGCCATCAGTGAGTCGACGGGCTCCCCCTCCTACGAGCAGTACTTC | CAISESTGSPSYEQYF | TRBV10-3 | - | TRBJ2-7 | -
TGTGCCAGCAGCAAATCCCCGGACAGGGGACAAGAGACCCAGTACTTC | CASSKSPDRGQETQYF | TRBV21-1 | few | TRBJ2-5 | -
TGTGCCAGCAGCCCCCGACTGAACACCGGGGAGCTGTTTTTT | CASSPRLNTGELFF | TRBV11-3 | - | TRBJ2-2 | -
TGTGCCAGCAGCCCGACAGGCCAGGGCACTGAAGCTTTCTTT | CASSPTGQGTEAFF | TRBV14 | - | TRBJ1-1 | -
TGTGCCAGCAGTGATGTACAGCTCACTGAAGCTTTCTTT | CASSDVQLTEAFF | TRBV6-1 | - | TRBJ1-1 | -
TGTGCCAGCAGCGTAGATCCCCCAGCTCAAACTGTTGATACGCAGTATTTT | CASSVDPPAQTVDTQYF | TRBV9 | - | TRBJ2-3 | -
TGTGCCAGTAGTATACACAGCGCCCTTAGCAATCAGCCCCAGCATTTT | CASSIHSALSNQPQHF | TRBV19 | - | TRBJ1-5 | -
TGTGCCAGCAGCTGGACCCCGAGGGATACGCAGTATTTT | CASSWTPRDTQYF | TRBV7-7 | - | TRBJ2-3 | -
TGCGCCAGCAGCCAAGATGGGGCGCCCACTGAAGCTTTCTTT | CASSQDGAPTEAFF | TRBV4-1 | - | TRBJ1-1 | -
TGTGCCAGCAGCTTAACCCCACCAGGCACTGAAGCTTTCTTT | CASSLTPPGTEAFF | TRBV7-2 | - | TRBJ1-1 | -
TGTGCCAGCAGCTTAGTTGGGACAGGGGGCACTGAAGCTTTCTTT | CASSLVGTGGTEAFF | TRBV7-2 | - | TRBJ1-1 | TRBD1
TGTGCCAGCAGCTTAGGCCCTGCTGGGGCCAACGTCCTGACTTTC | CASSLGPAGANVLTF | TRBV11-3 | - | TRBJ2-6 | -
TGTGCCAGCAGCCAAGATTGGCAGGGCGAGCAGTACTTC | CASSQDWQGEQYF | TRBV3-1/TRBV3-2 | - | TRBJ2-7 | -
TGTGCCAGCAGCGTAGGGGACAGGGGAGACAATGAGCAGTTCTTC | CASSVGDRGDNEQFF | TRBV9 | - | TRBJ2-1 | TRBD1
TGTGCCAGTACCCGATTTGGTACAAAAGGGACAGGGGGACGAAAACTGTTTTTT | CASTRFGTKGTGGRKLFF | TRBV19 | few | TRBJ1-4 | TRBD1
TGCGCCAGCAGCTTGCTGGGACAGCAGAGATTCCAAGAGACCCAGTACTTC | CASSLLGQQRFQETQYF | TRBV5-1 | - | TRBJ2-5 | TRBD1
TGTGCCAGCAGCCCGGGGGCCACAGATACGCAGTATTTT | CASSPGATDTQYF | TRBV14 | - | TRBJ2-3 | -
TGTGCCAGCAGCCACCCCAGGGGCACCTCCTACGAGCAGTACTTC | CASSHPRGTSYEQYF | TRBV7-4 | - | TRBJ2-7 | -
TGTGCCAGCAGCGCGGGAGACAGGGTCTATCAGCCCCAGCATTTT | CASSAGDRVYQPQHF | TRBV3-1/TRBV3-2 | - | TRBJ1-5 | TRBD1
TGTGCCAGCAGCCCCCAGGGACTAGCGGGGAGCTCCTACAATGAGCAGTTCTTC | CASSPQGLAGSSYNEQFF | TRBV3-1/TRBV3-2 | - | TRBJ2-1 | TRBD2
TGTGCCAGCAGCCCCGGGCTAGCGCACACCGGGGAGCTGTTTTTT | CASSPGLAHTGELFF | TRBV3-1/TRBV3-2 | - | TRBJ2-2 | -
TGTGCCAGCAGCCAAGGTTTAAGCCGGACAGAAGCTTTCTTT | CASSQGLSRTEAFF | TRBV14 | - | TRBJ1-1 | -
TGTGCCAGCAGGGCGGTCGGGGAGAACACTGAAGCTTTCTTT | CASRAVGENTEAFF | TRBV3-1/TRBV3-2 | - | TRBJ1-1 | -
TGTGCCAGCAGGCCAGGGGGGCATGAAAAACTGTTTTTT | CASRPGGHEKLFF | TRBV6-5 | few | TRBJ1-4 | TRBD1
TGCGCCAGCAGCTTGCTATCGGGGGGCGACACTGAAGCTTTCTTT | CASSLLSGGDTEAFF | TRBV5-1 | few | TRBJ1-1 | -
TGTGCCAGTCAAAGGGGCTCAGTTACGCAGTATTTT | CASQRGSVTQYF | TRBV12-3/TRBV12-4 | - | TRBJ2-3 | -
TGTGCCACCAGCAGAGGGGCGAACACTTGGGGCTACGAGCAGTACTTC | CATSRGANTWGYEQYF | TRBV15 | - | TRBJ2-7 | -
TGTGCCAGCCTCCTCGGGGCTGGGGCCAACGTCCTGACTTTC | CASLLGAGANVLTF | TRBV2 | - | TRBJ2-6 | -
TGTGCCTGGAGTGCGGACCAATACGAGCAGTACTTC | CAWSADQYEQYF | TRBV30 | - | TRBJ2-7 | -
TGCAGTGCTAGTCCTACAGGGGGCAATCAGCCCCAGCATTTT | CSASPTGGNQPQHF | TRBV20-1 | - | TRBJ1-5 | TRBD1
TGCGCCAGCAGCCACCCCGGGCGCGGGAGGCAGACCTACGAGCAGTACTTC | CASSHPGRGRQTYEQYF | TRBV4-1 | once | TRBJ2-7 | TRBD2
TGTGCCAGCAGCCAAGGGGGCGAGACCCAGTACTTC | CASSQGGETQYF | TRBV3-1/TRBV3-2 | few | TRBJ2-5 | -
TGTGCCAGCAGCTTCGGTTTTGCGGGGAACGCTTACAATGAGCAGTTCTTC | CASSFGFAGNAYNEQFF | TRBV11-2 | - | TRBJ2-1 | -
TGTGCCAGTAGTAGGACTAGCGGGATATCCTACGAGCAGTACTTC | CASSRTSGISYEQYF | TRBV19 | - | TRBJ2-7 | TRBD2
TGCAGCGTGGACCTTGGCGGACTGAACACTGAAGCTTTCTTT | CSVDLGGLNTEAFF | TRBV29-1 | - | TRBJ1-1 | -
TGTGCCAGCAGCCAACCCCCGTGGGGGGAAGAGACCCAGTACTTC | CASSQPPWGEETQYF | TRBV5-4 | - | TRBJ2-5 | -
TGTGCCAGCAGTTTGGGAACGACAGGGTTCACCGGGGAGCTGTTTTTT | CASSLGTTGFTGELFF | TRBV27 | - | TRBJ2-2 | TRBD1
TGTGCCAGCAGCCAACCCGGGACAGATTCCTACGAGCAGTACTTC | CASSQPGTDSYEQYF | TRBV6-5 | - | TRBJ2-7 | TRBD1
TGCGCCAGCAGCCAAGTCGAGGCCGACAATCAGCCCCAGCATTTT | CASSQVEADNQPQHF | TRBV4-1 | - | TRBJ1-5 | -
TGTGCCAGCAGTGAAGATAATATGAGAGGGGGCAAACAGCCCCAGCATTTT | CASSEDNMRGGKQPQHF | TRBV6-1 | once | TRBJ1-5 | TRBD1
TGTGCCAGCAGCTTGGCCCCAGCGGATGAGCAGTTCTTC | CASSLAPADEQFF | TRBV5-4 | - | TRBJ2-1 | -
TGTGCCAGCACCGCGGGAGCGTTTTCGTACGAGCAGTACTTC | CASTAGAFSYEQYF | TRBV7-2 | - | TRBJ2-7 | TRBD2